The rows below give T cell receptor beta chains drawn from one sample of a study of cytotoxic CD8 clonotypes in ibrutinib-treated CLL. The method was immunoSEQ multiplex PCR; TCRdb's version includes in-frame clones alone and lacks a portion of them. This repertoire shows hundreds of thousands of clones, under 80% found once; its top ten account for 15%. Source: PBMCs, taken after 24 months of ibrutinib treatment. These receptors were collected from a human donor with chronic lymphocytic leukemia. Both conserved end residues are part of each CDR3. The D gene is left open where the match is weak. For some rows the clone size is stated as once, few or many, or as a class when expanded; others skip it.

cdr3_aa cdr3_nt j_call d_call v_call clone_size
CASSLGTSGARYEQYF TGTGCCAGCAGCCTCGGGACTAGCGGAGCCCGGTACGAGCAGTACTTC TRBJ2-7 TRBD2 TRBV7-9 .
CASSYLHPAGGLSEQFF TGTGCCAGCAGCTACCTCCATCCAGCGGGAGGGTTAAGTGAGCAGTTCTTC TRBJ2-1 TRBD2 TRBV5-5 .
CACTWRESYGYTF TGTGCCTGTACCTGGAGAGAAAGCTATGGCTACACCTTC TRBJ1-2 . TRBV30 .
CASSDSTSGVSYNEQFF TGTGCCAGCAGTGACTCGACTAGCGGGGTCTCCTACAATGAGCAGTTCTTC TRBJ2-1 TRBD2 TRBV6-4 few
CASSLIDRGTEAFF TGTGCCAGCAGCTTAATAGACAGGGGAACTGAAGCTTTCTTT TRBJ1-1 TRBD1 TRBV11-2 .
CASSPLLARNTGELFF TGTGCCAGCAGCCCCTTGCTAGCGAGGAACACCGGGGAGCTGTTTTTT TRBJ2-2 . TRBV11-2 .
CASWRGDGYTF TGTGCCAGTTGGAGGGGGGATGGCTACACCTTC TRBJ1-2 . TRBV19 .
CASSPDRNYGYTF TGCGCCAGCAGTCCTGACAGGAACTATGGCTACACCTTC TRBJ1-2 . TRBV5-1 .
CASSYSWTGDSYEQYF TGTGCCAGCAGTTACTCTTGGACAGGGGACTCCTACGAGCAGTACTTC TRBJ2-7 TRBD1 TRBV6-5 .
CASSYLQGTGANVLTF TGTGCCAGCAGTTACTTGCAGGGTACTGGGGCCAACGTCCTGACTTTC TRBJ2-6 . TRBV6-5 .
CASNQGGTDTQYF TGTGCCAGCAACCAGGGAGGCACAGATACGCAGTATTTT TRBJ2-3 . TRBV27 .
CASSLTDANNQPQHF TGTGCCAGCTCACTAACGGACGCAAACAATCAGCCCCAGCATTTT TRBJ1-5 . TRBV18 .
CASRVIGTGYHNEQFF TGTGCCAGCAGAGTGATAGGGACAGGGTACCACAATGAGCAGTTCTTC TRBJ2-1 TRBD1 TRBV2 few
CASSYSGQGKSYEQYF TGTGCCAGCAGTTACTCCGGACAAGGTAAATCCTACGAGCAGTACTTC TRBJ2-7 . TRBV6-5 .
CAIISGNEQFF TGTGCCATCATATCAGGTAATGAGCAGTTCTTC TRBJ2-1 . TRBV10-3 .
CATSRGQGNTDTQYF TGTGCCACCAGCAGAGGACAGGGCAACACAGATACGCAGTATTTT TRBJ2-3 TRBD1 TRBV15 few
CSGLTASGPYEQYF TGCAGCGGCCTTACGGCTAGCGGGCCCTACGAGCAGTACTTC TRBJ2-7 TRBD2 TRBV29-1 .
CVPFRDILVSNQPQHF TGTGTCCCGTTCCGGGACATCCTTGTTAGCAATCAGCCCCAGCATTTT TRBJ1-5 . TRBV28 .
CAWNLKTGELFF TGTGCCTGGAACCTAAAGACAGGCGAACTGTTTTTT TRBJ1-4 . TRBV30 few
CASSVVWGDTQYF TGTGCCAGCAGCGTAGTGTGGGGCGATACGCAGTATTTT TRBJ2-3 . TRBV9 .
CASSPPLAGTTYEQYF TGTGCCAGCTCACCACCCTTAGCGGGTACAACCTACGAGCAGTACTTC TRBJ2-7 TRBD2 TRBV18 .
CASSPGQGARVYGYTF TGTGCCAGCTCACCGGGACAGGGGGCGAGAGTCTATGGCTACACCTTC TRBJ1-2 TRBD1 TRBV18 few
CASSPQSSYNEQFF TGTGCCAGCAGCCCACAAAGCTCCTACAATGAGCAGTTCTTC TRBJ2-1 . TRBV7-3 once